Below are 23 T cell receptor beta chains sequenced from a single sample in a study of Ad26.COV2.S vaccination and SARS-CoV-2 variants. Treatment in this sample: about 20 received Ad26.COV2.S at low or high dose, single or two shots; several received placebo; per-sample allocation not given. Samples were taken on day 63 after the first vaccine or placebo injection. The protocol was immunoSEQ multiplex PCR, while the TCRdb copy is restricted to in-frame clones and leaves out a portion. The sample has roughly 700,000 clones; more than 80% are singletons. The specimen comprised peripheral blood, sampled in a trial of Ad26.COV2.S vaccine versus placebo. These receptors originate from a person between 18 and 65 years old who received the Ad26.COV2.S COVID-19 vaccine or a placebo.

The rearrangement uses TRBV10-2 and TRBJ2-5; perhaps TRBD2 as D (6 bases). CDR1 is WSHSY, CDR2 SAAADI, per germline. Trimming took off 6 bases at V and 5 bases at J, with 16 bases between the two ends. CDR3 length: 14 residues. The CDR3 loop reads CASSLSGVDETQYF. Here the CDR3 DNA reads TGCGCCAGCAGCCTCTCGGGGGTGGATGAGACCCAGTACTTC.

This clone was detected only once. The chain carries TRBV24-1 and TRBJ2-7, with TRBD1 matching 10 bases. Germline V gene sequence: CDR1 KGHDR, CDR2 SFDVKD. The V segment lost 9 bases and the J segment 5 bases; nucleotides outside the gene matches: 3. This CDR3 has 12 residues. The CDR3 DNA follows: TGTGCCACCGGGGACAGGGGACACGAGCAGTACTTC. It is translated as CATGDRGHEQYF.

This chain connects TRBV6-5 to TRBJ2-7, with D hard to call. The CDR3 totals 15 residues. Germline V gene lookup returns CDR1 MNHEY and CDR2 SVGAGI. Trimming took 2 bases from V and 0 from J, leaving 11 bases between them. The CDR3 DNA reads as TGTGCCAGCAGTTACGAAAGAGGCGTCTCCTACGAGCAGTACTTC. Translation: CASSYERGVSYEQYF.

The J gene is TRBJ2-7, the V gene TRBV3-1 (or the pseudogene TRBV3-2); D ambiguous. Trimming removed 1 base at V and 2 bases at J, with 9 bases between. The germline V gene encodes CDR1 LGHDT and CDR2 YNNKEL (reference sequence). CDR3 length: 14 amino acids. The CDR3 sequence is CASSQGLPPYEQYF. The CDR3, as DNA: TGTGCCAGCAGCCAAGGACTCCCTCCCTACGAGCAGTACTTC.

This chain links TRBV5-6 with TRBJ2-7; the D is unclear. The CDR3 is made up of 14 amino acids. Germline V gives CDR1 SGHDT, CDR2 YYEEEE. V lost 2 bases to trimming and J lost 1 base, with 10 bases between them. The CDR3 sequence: CASSFIASSYEQYF. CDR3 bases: TGTGCCAGCAGCTTTATTGCGTCATCCTACGAGCAGTACTTC.

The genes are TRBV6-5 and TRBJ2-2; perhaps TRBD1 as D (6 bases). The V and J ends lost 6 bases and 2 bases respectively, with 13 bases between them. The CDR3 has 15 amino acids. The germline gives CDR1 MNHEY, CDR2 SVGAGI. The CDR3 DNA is TGTGCCAGCAGCCGCCAGGGGCCCAACACCGGGGAGCTGTTTTTT. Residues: CASSRQGPNTGELFF.

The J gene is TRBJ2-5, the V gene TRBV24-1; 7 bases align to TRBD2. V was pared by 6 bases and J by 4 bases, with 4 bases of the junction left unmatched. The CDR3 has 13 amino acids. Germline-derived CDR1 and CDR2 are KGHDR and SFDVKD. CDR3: CATSHGLVETQYF. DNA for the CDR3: TGTGCCACCAGTCATGGACTAGTAGAGACCCAGTACTTC.

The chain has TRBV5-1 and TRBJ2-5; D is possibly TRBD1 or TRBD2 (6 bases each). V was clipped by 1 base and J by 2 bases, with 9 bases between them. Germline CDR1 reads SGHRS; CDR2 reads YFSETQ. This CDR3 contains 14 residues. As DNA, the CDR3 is TGCGCCAGCAGCTTGCGAGGGGGGCAAGAGACCCAGTACTTC. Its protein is CASSLRGGQETQYF.

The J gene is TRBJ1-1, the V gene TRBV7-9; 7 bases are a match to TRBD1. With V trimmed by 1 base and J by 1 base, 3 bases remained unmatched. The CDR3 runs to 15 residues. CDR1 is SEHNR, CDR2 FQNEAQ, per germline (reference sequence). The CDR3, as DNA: TGTGCCAGCAGCTTAGAGGGACAGACGAACACTGAAGCTTTCTTT. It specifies CASSLEGQTNTEAFF. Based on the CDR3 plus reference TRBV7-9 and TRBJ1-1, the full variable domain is DTGVSQNPRHKITKRGQNVTFRCDPISEHNRLYWYRQTLGQGPEFLTYFQNEAQLEKSRLLSDRFSAERPKGSFSTLEIQRTEQGDSAMYLCASSLEGQTNTEAFFGQGTRLTVV.

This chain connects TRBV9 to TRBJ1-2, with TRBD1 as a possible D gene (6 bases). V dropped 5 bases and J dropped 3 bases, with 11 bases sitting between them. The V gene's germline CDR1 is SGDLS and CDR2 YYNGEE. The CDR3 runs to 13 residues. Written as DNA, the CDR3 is TGTGCCAGCAGTTCACAGGGAGACTATGGCTACACCTTC. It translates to CASSSQGDYGYTF. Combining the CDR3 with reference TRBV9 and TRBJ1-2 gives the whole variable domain DSGVTQTPKHLITATGQRVTLRCSPRSGDLSVYWYQQSLDQGLQFLIQYYNGEERAKGNILERFSAQQFPDLHSELNLSSLELGDSALYFCASSSQGDYGYTFGSGTRLTVV.

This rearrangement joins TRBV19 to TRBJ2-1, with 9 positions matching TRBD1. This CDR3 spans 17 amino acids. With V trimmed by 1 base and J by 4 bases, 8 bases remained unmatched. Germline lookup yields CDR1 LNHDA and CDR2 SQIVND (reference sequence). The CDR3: CASSIGSGTGIYNEQFF. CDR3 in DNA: TGTGCCAGTAGTATAGGATCCGGGACAGGGATTTACAATGAGCAGTTCTTC.

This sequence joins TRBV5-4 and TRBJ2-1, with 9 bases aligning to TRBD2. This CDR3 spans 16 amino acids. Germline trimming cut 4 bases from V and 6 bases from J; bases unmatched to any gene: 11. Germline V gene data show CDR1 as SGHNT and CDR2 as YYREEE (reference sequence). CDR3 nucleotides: TGTGCCAGCAGCATAGAGATGCGGGGGGGCGGCAATGAGCAGTTCTTC. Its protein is CASSIEMRGGGNEQFF.

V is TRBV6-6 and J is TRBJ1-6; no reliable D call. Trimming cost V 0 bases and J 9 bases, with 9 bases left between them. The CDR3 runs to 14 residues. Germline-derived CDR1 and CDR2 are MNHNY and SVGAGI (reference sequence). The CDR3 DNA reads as TGTGCCAGCAGTTACTCAGGGTTGAGTTCACCCCTCCACTTT. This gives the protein CASSYSGLSSPLHF.

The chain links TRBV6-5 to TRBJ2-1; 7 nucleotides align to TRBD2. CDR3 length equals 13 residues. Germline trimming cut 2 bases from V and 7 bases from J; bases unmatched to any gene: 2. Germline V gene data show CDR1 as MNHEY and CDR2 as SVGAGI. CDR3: CASSYGGGNEQFF. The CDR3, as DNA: TGTGCCAGCAGTTACGGGGGGGGAAATGAGCAGTTCTTC.

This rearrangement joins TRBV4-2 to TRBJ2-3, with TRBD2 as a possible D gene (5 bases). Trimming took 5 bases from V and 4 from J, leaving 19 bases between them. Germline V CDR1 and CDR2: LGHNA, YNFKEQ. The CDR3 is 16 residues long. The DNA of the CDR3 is TGTGCCAGCAGCACTAGGGTGGGGAACGGAGCAGATACGCAGTATTTT. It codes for CASSTRVGNGADTQYF.

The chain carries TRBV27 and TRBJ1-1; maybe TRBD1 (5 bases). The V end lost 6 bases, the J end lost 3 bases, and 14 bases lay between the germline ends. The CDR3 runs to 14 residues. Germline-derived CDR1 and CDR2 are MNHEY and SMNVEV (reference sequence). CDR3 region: CASRPPLGDTEAFF. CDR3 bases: TGTGCCAGCAGGCCTCCATTGGGGGACACTGAAGCTTTCTTT.

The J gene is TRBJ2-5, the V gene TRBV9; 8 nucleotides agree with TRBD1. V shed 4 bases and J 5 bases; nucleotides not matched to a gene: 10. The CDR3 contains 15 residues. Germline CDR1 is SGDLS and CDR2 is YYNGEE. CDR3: CASSPRQGARETQYF. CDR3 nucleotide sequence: TGTGCCAGCAGCCCCCGCCAGGGGGCAAGGGAGACCCAGTACTTC. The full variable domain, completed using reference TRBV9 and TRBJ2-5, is DSGVTQTPKHLITATGQRVTLRCSPRSGDLSVYWYQQSLDQGLQFLIQYYNGEERAKGNILERFSAQQFPDLHSELNLSSLELGDSALYFCASSPRQGARETQYFGPGTRLLVL.

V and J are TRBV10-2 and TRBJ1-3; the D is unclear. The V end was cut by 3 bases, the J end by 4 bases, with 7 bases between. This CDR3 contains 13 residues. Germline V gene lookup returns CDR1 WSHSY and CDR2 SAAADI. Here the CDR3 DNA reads TGCGCCAGCAGTGAAGCCCTCGGAAACACCATATATTTT. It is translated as CASSEALGNTIYF.

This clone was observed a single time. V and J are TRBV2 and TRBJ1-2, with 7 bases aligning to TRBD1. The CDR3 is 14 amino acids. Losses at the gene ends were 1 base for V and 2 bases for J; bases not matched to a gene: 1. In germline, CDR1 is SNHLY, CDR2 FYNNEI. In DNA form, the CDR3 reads TGTGCCAGCAGTGAAGGGGGACAGAACTATGGCTACACCTTC. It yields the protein CASSEGGQNYGYTF.

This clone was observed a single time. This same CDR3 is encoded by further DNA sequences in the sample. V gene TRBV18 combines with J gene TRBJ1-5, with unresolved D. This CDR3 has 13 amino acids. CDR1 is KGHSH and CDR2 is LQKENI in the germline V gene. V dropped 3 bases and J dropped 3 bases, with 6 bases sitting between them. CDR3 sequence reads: CASSPGDNQPQHF. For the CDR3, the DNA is TGTGCCAGCTCACCGGGAGACAATCAGCCCCAGCATTTT.

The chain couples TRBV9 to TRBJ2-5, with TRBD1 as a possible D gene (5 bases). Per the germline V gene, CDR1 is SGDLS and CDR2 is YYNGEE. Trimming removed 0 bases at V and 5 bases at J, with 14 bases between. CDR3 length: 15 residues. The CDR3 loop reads CASSVGGLPLETQYF. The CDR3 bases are TGTGCCAGCAGCGTAGGGGGCTTGCCCCTGGAGACCCAGTACTTC.

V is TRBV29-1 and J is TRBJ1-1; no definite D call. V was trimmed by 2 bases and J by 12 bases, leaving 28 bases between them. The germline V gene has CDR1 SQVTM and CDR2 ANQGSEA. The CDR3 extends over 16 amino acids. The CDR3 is CSVEKGGGVLPSRTFF. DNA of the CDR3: TGCAGCGTTGAAAAAGGAGGCGGGGTTCTGCCCTCAAGGACTTTCTTT.

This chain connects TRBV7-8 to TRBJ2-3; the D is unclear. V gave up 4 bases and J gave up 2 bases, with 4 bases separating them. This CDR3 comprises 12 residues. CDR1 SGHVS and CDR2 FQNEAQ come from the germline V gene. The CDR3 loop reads CASSSHTDTQYF. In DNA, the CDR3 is TGTGCCAGCAGCTCCCACACAGATACGCAGTATTTT.